This T cell receptor (beta chain) was retrieved from a study of T-cell memory formation after mild COVID-19. Each CDR3 protein gets one entry after TCRdb re-called the 5' RACE reads with MiXCR. The table lists hundreds of thousands of distinct CDR3 sequences, 25% to 30% of them singletons. V dropped 1 base and J dropped 5; count of bases not matched to a gene: 2. Germline CDR1 and CDR2: SQVTM and ANQGSEA. The CDR3 sequence is 13 residues long. Findings and limits, study-wide: CD4/CD8 balance held among clones contracting day 15 to 85, and later expanders leaned CD4+. Cross-reactive memory appears to have joined, as suggested by some responding clones showing up in pre-infection memory.

Only a few counts were recorded for this clonotype. Antigen unknown. The sequence was collected from an adult woman who had mild COVID-19 (a few samples of this study predate the infection). Cell type and time point are not known. The rearrangement joins TRBV29-1 to TRBJ2-3; 8 positions agree with TRBD1. The sequencing input was PBMCs or a T cell subset sorted from them (not recorded which). This CDR3 reads CSVEGDRRDTQYF. The CDR3 bases are TGCAGCGTTGAAGGGGACAGGAGAGATACGCAGTATTTT.